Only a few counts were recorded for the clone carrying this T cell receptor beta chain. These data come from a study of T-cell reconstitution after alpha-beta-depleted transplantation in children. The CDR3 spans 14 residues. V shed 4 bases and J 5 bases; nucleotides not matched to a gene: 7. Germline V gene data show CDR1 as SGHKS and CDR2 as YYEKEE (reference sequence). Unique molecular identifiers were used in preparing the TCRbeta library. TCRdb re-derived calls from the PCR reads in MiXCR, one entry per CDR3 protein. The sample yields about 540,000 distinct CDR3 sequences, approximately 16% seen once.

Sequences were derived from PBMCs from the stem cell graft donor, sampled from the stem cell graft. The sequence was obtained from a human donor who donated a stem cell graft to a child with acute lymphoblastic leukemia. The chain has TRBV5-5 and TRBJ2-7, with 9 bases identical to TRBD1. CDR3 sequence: CASSAGQGVDEQYF. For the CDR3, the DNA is TGTGCCAGCAGCGCGGGACAGGGCGTTGACGAGCAGTACTTC.